The clone carrying this T cell receptor beta chain appeared once. The sample comes from a study of blood T cell repertoires in COVID-19. Background on the study: Samples came from the United States, Italy and Spain, spanning acute and convalescent COVID-19.

The table came from immunoSEQ multiplex PCR; TCRdb's copy has only in-frame clones and leaves some out. The sample shows 85,000 to 120,000 clones, roughly 89% of them seen only once. The ends lost 2 bases at V and 6 bases at J; junction bases unmatched: 6. The CDR3 extends over 14 amino acids. Germline V CDR1 and CDR2: LGHNA, YSLEER. The clonotype was recovered from a woman in her forties or fifties with COVID-19, enrolled during active disease. Sample: peripheral blood. The chain employs TRBV4-3 and TRBJ1-1; TRBD1 matches 7 bases. The CDR3 bases are TGCGCCAGCAGCCAACGTACAGGGGACCCTGAAGCTTTCTTT. Protein: CASSQRTGDPEAFF.